These 11 T cell receptor beta chains were sequenced from one sample in a study of ipilimumab plus nivolumab after autologous stem cell transplantation. Using immunoSEQ multiplex PCR, the repertoire was profiled, and TCRdb retains in-frame clones only, with some absent. The table has tens of thousands of clones, almost 95% seen once. Material: PBMCs, obtained in a trial of ipilimumab plus nivolumab as post-transplant consolidation. Source of these receptors: a male donor with multiple myeloma.

This chain links TRBV7-8 with TRBJ2-7; 9 bases agree with TRBD1. This CDR3 has 14 residues. Germline V gives CDR1 SGHVS, CDR2 FQNEAQ. The trim removed 5 bases at V and 4 bases at J, leaving 6 bases unmatched. As DNA, the CDR3 is TGTGCCAGCAGCAGACCGGGACAGGGTTACGAGCAGTACTTC. This sequence encodes CASSRPGQGYEQYF.

This CDR3 is CASSSTGRGNQPQHF. In DNA, the CDR3 is TGTGCCAGCAGTTCTACCGGACGGGGAAATCAGCCCCAGCATTTT. The genes are TRBV28 and TRBJ1-5, with D unresolved. The V gene lost 4 bases and the J gene lost 4 bases, with 14 bases spanning the gap. The CDR3 spans 15 residues. CDR1 is MDHEN and CDR2 is SYDVKM in the germline V gene.

The chain carries TRBV30 and TRBJ1-6; 10 bases fit TRBD1. V trimming: 5 bases; J trimming: 7 bases; junction bases outside the gene matches: 2. The CDR3 runs 13 residues. Germline V gene data show CDR1 as GTSNPN and CDR2 as SVGIG (reference sequence). The CDR3 nucleotides read TGTGCCTGGGGGACAGGGGCCAATTCACCCCTCCACTTT. Translating it yields CAWGTGANSPLHF.

V gene TRBV7-2 combines with J gene TRBJ2-3, with 10 bases fitting TRBD2. J gave up 0 bases and V 5 bases, and 2 bases lay outside the gene matches. The CDR3 is 15 residues long. The germline CDR1 and CDR2 sequences are SGHTA and FQGNSA. CDR3 sequence reads: CASSRTSGSTDTQYF. The DNA for the CDR3 is TGTGCCAGCAGCCGGACTAGCGGTAGCACAGATACGCAGTATTTT. Supplemented by reference TRBV7-2 and TRBJ2-3, the full variable domain reads GAGVSQSPSNKVTEKGKDVELRCDPISGHTALYWYRQSLGQGLEFLIYFQGNSAPDKSGLPSDRFSAERTGGSVSTLTIQRTQQEDSAVYLCASSRTSGSTDTQYFGPGTRLTVL.

CDR3 amino acids: CASSLTGQTNTEAFF. The CDR3 DNA sequence: TGTGCCAGCAGCTTAACGGGACAGACGAACACTGAAGCTTTCTTT. The chain has TRBV7-3 and TRBJ1-1; TRBD1 agrees at 7 bases. Germline V gene data show CDR1 as SGHTA and CDR2 as FQGTGA. Trimming took 0 bases from V and 1 from J; bases not matched to a gene: 2. This CDR3 region has 15 residues.

The chain carries TRBV6-6 and TRBJ2-1; TRBD2 agrees at 8 bases. The V segment lost 1 base and the J segment 6 bases; nucleotides outside the gene matches: 5. Per the germline V gene, CDR1 is MNHNY and CDR2 is SVGAGI (reference sequence). The CDR3 consists of 15 residues. The CDR3 DNA is TGTGCCAGCAGTTACTGGACGGGAGGGGGCAATGAGCAGTTCTTC. This encodes CASSYWTGGGNEQFF.

The chain employs TRBV21-1 and TRBJ2-1; no check of the table's D call, TRBD1, against the DNA was made. TRBV21-1 represents a pseudogene. This CDR3 comprises 20 residues. This CDR3 reads CATPPLRDRGTPGDYNEQFF. CDR3 sequence (DNA): TGTGCCACCCCCCCGCTCCGGGACAGGGGCACTCCCGGGGACTACAATGAGCAGTTCTTC.

V usage is TRBV19 and J usage is TRBJ2-2; TRBD2 aligns across 8 bases. J was trimmed by 7 bases and V by 2 bases; bases with no gene match: 6. From germline, CDR1 is LNHDA and CDR2 SQIVND (reference sequence). The CDR3 contains 15 residues. The CDR3 nucleotides are TGTGCCAGTAGTATATACGGGAGGGCCAGCGGGGAGCTGTTTTTT. This translates into CASSIYGRASGELFF.

The chain has TRBV6-1 and TRBJ2-7; 9 nucleotides align to TRBD1. The CDR3 covers 12 residues. The germline V gene has CDR1 MNHNS and CDR2 SASEGT. V trimming: 2 bases; J trimming: 12 bases; junction bases outside the gene matches: 5. CDR3: CASSETGGVTYF. The DNA of the CDR3 is TGTGCCAGCAGTGAAACAGGGGGCGTGACGTACTTC.

The chain links TRBV10-1 to TRBJ1-4; TRBD1 is a possible D gene (5 bases). The germline V gene encodes CDR1 WNHNN and CDR2 SYGVQD (reference sequence). Deletions cut 2 bases from V and 7 bases from J, with 8 bases between. CDR3 length equals 13 residues. CDR3 coding DNA: TGCGCCAGCAGTGAGGTGGGGGTTGAAAAACTGTTTTTT. This gives the protein CASSEVGVEKLFF.

In this sample, this clone turned up once. The chain joins TRBV7-6 to TRBJ2-7; 9 bases align to TRBD2. V trimming: 6 bases; J trimming: 0 bases; junction bases outside the gene matches: 9. The CDR3 runs 16 residues. The germline gives CDR1 SGHVS, CDR2 FNYEAQ. CDR3 DNA sequence: TGTGCCAGCAGTGATTTAGCGGGAGAAAGCTCCTACGAGCAGTACTTC. Translation: CASSDLAGESSYEQYF.